This TCR beta chain was recorded in a study of radiotherapy plus CTLA-4 blockade in lung cancer. General study points: Interferon-beta, together with early blood T cell clone dynamics, reportedly best predicted response.

TCRdb's copy holds only in-frame clones and misses some; the assay was immunoSEQ multiplex PCR. The sample has 90,000 or so clones; 80% to 85% are singletons. The CDR3 extends over 16 amino acids. V was trimmed by 5 bases and J by 0 bases, leaving 15 bases between them. Germline assignment: CDR1 KGHSH and CDR2 LQKENI. A single count supports this clone. What it binds is unknown. The chain couples TRBV18 to TRBJ2-3; D is undetermined. The material sequenced was peripheral blood, taken from a patient treated with radiotherapy plus ipilimumab. The clonotype comes from a human donor with non-small cell lung cancer who had stable disease on radiotherapy plus ipilimumab. The CDR3 DNA follows: TGTGCCAGCTCATTATCCCGCCGCGCCAGCACAGATACGCAGTATTTT. It yields the protein CASSLSRRASTDTQYF.